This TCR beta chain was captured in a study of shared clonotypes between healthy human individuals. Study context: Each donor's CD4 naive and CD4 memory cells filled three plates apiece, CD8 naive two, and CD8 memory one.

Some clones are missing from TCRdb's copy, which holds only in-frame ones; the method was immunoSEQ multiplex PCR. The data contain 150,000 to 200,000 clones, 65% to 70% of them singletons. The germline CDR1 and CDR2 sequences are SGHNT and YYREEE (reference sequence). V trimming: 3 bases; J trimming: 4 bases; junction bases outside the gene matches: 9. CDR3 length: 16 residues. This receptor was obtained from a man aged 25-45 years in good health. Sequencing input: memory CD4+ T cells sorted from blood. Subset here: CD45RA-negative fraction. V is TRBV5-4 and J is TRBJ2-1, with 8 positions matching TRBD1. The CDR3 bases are TGTGCCAGCAGCTCCGATCGACAGGGGAAATACAATGAGCAGTTCTTC. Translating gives CASSSDRQGKYNEQFF.